This TCR beta chain was recovered during a study of blood T cell repertoires in COVID-19. Study members were between roughly 18 and 89 years old and lived in fewer than 30 US regions. Donors of Cohort 3 who recovered were those that had two negative PCRs, clearance, or symptom resolution. Original data processing: Reference gene primer amplification gave nucleated cell count estimates. TCRdb's copy holds only in-frame clones and misses some; the assay was immunoSEQ multiplex PCR. The V and J calls and clone size come from that table; D and trimming were worked out from the DNA. Of around 300,000 clones listed, about 89% are singletons. CDR1 and CDR2 (germline): ENHRY, SYGVKD. The CDR3 runs 17 residues. The J segment lost 5 bases and the V segment lost 10 bases, leaving 21 bases of the junction unmatched.

The sequenced sample consisted of PBMCs or T cells enriched from blood (not recorded which). The receptor's source is a woman younger than 30 who had recovered from COVID-19. The gene calls are TRBV10-3 and TRBJ2-7; 9 bases match TRBD1. The chain's CDR3 is CATGSSKGDRVDDEQYF. The CDR3 nucleotides read TGTGCCACCGGGAGCTCGAAAGGGGACAGGGTGGACGACGAGCAGTACTTC.